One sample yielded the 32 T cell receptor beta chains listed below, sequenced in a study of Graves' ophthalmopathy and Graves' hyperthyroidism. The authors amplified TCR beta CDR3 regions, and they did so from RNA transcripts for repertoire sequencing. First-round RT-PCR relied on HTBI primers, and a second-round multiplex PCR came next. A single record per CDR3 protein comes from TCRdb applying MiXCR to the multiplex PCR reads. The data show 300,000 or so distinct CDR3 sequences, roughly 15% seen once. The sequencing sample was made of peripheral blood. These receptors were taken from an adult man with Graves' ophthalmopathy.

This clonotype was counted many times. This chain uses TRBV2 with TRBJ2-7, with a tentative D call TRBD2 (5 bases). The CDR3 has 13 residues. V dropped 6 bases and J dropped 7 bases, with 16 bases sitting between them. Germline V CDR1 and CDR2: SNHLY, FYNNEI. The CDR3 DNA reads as TGTGCCAGCAGGAGGGCAGGTTCTAATGAGCAGTACTTC. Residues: CASRRAGSNEQYF.

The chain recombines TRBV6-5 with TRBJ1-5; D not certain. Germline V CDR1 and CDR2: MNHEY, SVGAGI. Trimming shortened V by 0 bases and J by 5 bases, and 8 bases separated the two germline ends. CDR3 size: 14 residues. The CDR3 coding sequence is TGTGCCAGCAGTTACTCGATTGGGGATCAGCCCCAGCATTTT. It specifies CASSYSIGDQPQHF.

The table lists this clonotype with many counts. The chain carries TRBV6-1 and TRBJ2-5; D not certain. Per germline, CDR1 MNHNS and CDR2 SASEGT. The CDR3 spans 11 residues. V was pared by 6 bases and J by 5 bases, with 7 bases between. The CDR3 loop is CASRRTETQYF. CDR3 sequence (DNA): TGTGCCAGCAGGAGAACGGAGACCCAGTACTTC.

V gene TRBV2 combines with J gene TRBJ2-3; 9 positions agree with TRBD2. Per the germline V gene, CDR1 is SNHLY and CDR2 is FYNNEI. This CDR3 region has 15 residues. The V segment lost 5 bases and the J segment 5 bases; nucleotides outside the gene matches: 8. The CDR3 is CASSTLGGREDTQYF. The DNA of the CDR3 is TGTGCCAGCAGTACGTTGGGCGGGAGGGAAGATACGCAGTATTTT.

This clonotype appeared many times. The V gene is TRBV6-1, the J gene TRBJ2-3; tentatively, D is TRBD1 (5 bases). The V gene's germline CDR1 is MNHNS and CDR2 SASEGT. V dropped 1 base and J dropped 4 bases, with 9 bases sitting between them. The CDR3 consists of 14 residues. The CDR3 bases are TGTGCCAGCAGTGAAGGTCAGGGATCAGATACGCAGTATTTT. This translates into CASSEGQGSDTQYF.

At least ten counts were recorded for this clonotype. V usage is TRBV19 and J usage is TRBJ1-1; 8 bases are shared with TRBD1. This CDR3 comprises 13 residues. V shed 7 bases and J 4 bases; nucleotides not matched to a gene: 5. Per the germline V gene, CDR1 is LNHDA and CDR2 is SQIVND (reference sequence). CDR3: CASTITGGTEAFF. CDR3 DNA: TGTGCCAGTACCATAACAGGGGGCACTGAAGCTTTCTTT. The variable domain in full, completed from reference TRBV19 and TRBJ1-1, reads DGGITQSPKYLFRKEGQNVTLSCEQNLNHDAMYWYRQDPGQGLRLIYYSQIVNDFQKGDIAEGYSVSREKKESFPLTVTSAQKNPTAFYLCASTITGGTEAFFGQGTRLTVV.

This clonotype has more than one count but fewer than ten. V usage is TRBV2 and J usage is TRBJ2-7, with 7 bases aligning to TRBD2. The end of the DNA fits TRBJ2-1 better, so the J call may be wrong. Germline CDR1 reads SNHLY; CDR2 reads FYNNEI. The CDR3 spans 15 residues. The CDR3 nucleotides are TGTGCCAGATCCACGACCGTGACTAGCCCCGACGAGCAGTTCTTC. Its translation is CARSTTVTSPDEQFF.

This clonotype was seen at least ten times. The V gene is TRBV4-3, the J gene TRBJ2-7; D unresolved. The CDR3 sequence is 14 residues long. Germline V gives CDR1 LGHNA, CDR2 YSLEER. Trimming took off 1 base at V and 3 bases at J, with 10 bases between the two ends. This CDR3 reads CASSQGVEFYEQYF. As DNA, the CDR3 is TGCGCCAGCAGCCAAGGGGTCGAATTCTACGAGCAGTACTTC.

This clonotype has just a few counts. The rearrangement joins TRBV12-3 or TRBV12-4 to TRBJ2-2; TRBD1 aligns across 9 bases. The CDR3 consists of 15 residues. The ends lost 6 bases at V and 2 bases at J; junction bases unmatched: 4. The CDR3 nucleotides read TGTGCCAGCAGGGCGGACAGGGGTAACACCGGGGAGCTGTTTTTT. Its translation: CASRADRGNTGELFF.

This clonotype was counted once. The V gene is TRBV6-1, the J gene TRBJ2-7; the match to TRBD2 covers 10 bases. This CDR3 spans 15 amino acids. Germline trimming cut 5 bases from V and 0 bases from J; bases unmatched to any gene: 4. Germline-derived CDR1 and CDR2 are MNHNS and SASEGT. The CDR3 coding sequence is TGTGCCAGCAGTACAAGGACTAGCGGCTCCTACGAGCAGTACTTC. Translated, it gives CASSTRTSGSYEQYF.

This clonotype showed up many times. CDR3 bases: TGTGCCAGCAGCTTATCGGGCAGCAAAGAGACCCAGTACTTC. Its protein product is CASSLSGSKETQYF. V usage is TRBV7-3 and J usage is TRBJ2-5; D call uncertain. Germline values: CDR1 SGHTA, CDR2 FQGTGA. The CDR3 spans 14 residues. V lost 2 bases, J lost 3 bases, and 10 bases lay in between.

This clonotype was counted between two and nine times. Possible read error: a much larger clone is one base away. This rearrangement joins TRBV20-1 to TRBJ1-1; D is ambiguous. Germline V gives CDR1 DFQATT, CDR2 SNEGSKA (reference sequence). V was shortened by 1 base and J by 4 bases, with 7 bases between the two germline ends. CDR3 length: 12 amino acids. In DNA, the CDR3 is TGCAGTGCTAGAGGGTTCAGCACTGAAGCTTTCTTT. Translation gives CSARGFSTEAFF.

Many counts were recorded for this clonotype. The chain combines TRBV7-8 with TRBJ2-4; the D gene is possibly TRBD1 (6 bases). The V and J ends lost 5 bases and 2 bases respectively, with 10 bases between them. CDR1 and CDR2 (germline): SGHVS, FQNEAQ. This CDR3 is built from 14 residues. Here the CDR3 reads CASSKGHTKNIQYF. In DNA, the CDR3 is TGTGCCAGCAGCAAGGGACACACCAAAAACATTCAGTACTTC. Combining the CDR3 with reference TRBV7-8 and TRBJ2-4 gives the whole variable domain GAGVSQSPRYKVAKRGQDVALRCDPISGHVSLFWYQQALGQGPEFLTYFQNEAQLDKSGLPSDRFFAERPEGSVSTLKIQRTQQEDSAVYLCASSKGHTKNIQYFGAGTRLSVL.

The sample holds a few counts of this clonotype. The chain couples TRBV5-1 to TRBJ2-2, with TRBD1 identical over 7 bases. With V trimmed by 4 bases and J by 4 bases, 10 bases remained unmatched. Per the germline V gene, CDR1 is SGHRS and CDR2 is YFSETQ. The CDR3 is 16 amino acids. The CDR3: CASSGIQGSGTGELFF. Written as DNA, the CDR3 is TGCGCCAGCAGCGGGATACAGGGGTCGGGCACCGGGGAGCTGTTTTTT.

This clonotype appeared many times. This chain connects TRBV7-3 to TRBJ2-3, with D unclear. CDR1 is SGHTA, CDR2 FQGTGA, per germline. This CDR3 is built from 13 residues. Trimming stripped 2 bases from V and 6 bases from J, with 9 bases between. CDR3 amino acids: CASSLDLSDTQYF. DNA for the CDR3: TGTGCCAGCAGCTTAGACCTTTCCGATACGCAGTATTTT.

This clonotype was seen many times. CDR3 loop: CSGVQGNTEAFF. The CDR3, as DNA: TGCAGCGGCGTGCAGGGTAACACTGAAGCTTTCTTT. The rearrangement uses TRBV29-1 and TRBJ1-1, with D tentatively TRBD1 (5 bases). There are 12 residues in the CDR3. Trimming pared 7 bases from V and 2 bases from J, leaving 11 bases between. Germline V gene lookup returns CDR1 SQVTM and CDR2 ANQGSEA.

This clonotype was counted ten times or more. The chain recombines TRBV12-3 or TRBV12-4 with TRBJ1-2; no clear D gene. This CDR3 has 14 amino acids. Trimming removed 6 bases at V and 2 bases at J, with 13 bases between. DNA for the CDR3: TGTGCCAGCAGCAAAGTCACACCGAACTATGGCTACACCTTC. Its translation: CASSKVTPNYGYTF.

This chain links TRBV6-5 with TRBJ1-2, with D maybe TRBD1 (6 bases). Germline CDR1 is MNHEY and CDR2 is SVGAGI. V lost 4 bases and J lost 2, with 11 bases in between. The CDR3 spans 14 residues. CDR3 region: CASSSRGANYGYTF. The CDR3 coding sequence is TGTGCCAGCAGTTCCAGGGGTGCAAACTATGGCTACACCTTC.

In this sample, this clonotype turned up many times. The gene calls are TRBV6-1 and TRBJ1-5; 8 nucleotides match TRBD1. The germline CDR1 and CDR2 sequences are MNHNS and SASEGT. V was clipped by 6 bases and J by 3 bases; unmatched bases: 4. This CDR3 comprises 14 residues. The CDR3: CASRVRGLNQPQHF. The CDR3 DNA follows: TGTGCCAGCAGGGTCAGGGGGCTCAATCAGCCCCAGCATTTT.

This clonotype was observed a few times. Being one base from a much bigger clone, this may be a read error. CDR3 coding DNA: TGTGCCAGCAGTTACATAAAGAACACTGAAGCTTTCTTT. Residues: CASSYIKNTEAFF. The gene calls are TRBV6-2 or TRBV6-3 and TRBJ1-1; D ambiguous. Germline V gives CDR1 MNHEY, CDR2 SVGEGT. This CDR3 is built from 13 residues. The ends were cut back, 2 bases at V and 1 base at J, with 5 bases in the middle.

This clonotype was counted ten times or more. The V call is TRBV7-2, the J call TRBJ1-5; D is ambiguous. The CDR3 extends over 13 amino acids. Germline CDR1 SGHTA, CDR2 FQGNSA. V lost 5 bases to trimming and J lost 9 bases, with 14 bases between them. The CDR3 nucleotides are TGTGCCAGCAGCCGGGCGGTAAAGGGGCCCCAGCATTTT. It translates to CASSRAVKGPQHF.

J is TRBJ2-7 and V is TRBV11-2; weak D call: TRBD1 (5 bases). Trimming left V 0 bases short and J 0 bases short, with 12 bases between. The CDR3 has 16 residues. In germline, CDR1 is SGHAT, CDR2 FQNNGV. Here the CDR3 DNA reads TGTGCCAGCAGCTTAGATAGCCTAGGGGCCTCCTACGAGCAGTACTTC. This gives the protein CASSLDSLGASYEQYF.

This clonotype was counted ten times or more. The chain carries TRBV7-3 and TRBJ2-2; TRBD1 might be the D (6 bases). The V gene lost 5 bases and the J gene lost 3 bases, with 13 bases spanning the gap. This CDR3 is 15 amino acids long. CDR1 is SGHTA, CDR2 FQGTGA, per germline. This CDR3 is CASSPGHPYTGELFF. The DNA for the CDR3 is TGTGCCAGCAGCCCGGGACACCCTTACACCGGGGAGCTGTTTTTT.

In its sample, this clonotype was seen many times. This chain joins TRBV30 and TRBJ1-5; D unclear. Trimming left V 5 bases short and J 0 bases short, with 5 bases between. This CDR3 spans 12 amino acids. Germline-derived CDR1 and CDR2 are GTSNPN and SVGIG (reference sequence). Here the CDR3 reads CAWGYSNQPQHF. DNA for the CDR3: TGTGCCTGGGGATATAGCAATCAGCCCCAGCATTTT.

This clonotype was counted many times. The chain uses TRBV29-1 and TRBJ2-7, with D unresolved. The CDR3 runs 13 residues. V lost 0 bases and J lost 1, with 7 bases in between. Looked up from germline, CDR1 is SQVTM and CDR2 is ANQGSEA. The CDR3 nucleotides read TGCAGCGTTGAAGATCAGCATTCCTACGAGCAGTACTTC. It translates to CSVEDQHSYEQYF.

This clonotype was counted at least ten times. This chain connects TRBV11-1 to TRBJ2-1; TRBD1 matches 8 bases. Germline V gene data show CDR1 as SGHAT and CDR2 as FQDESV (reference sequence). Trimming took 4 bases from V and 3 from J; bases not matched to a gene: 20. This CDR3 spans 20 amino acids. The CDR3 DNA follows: TGTGCCAGCAGCTCGTGGACAGGGCTAACTTTAGCTCCAAACTACAATGAGCAGTTCTTC. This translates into CASSSWTGLTLAPNYNEQFF.

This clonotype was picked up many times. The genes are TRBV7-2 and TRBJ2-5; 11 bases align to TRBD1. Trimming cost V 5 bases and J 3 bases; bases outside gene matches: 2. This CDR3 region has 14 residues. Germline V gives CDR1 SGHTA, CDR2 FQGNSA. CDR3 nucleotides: TGTGCCAGCAGCCGGGACAGGGGGAAAGAGACCCAGTACTTC. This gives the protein CASSRDRGKETQYF.

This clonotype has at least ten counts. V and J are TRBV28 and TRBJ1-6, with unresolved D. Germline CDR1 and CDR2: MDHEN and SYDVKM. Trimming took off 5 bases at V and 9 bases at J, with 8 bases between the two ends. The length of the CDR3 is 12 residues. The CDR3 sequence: CASSERSSPLHF. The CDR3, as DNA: TGTGCCAGCAGTGAACGAAGTTCACCCCTCCACTTT. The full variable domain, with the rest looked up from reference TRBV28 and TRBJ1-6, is DVKVTQSSRYLVKRTGEKVFLECVQDMDHENMFWYRQDPGLGLRLIYFSYDVKMKEKGDIPEGYSVSREKKERFSLILESASTNQTSMYLCASSERSSPLHFGNGTRLTVT.

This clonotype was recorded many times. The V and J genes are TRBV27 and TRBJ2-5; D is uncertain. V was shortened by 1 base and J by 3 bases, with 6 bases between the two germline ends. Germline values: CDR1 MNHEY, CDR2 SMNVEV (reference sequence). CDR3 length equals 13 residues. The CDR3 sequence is CASSLFAEETQYF. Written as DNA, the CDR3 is TGTGCCAGCAGTTTATTCGCAGAAGAGACCCAGTACTTC.

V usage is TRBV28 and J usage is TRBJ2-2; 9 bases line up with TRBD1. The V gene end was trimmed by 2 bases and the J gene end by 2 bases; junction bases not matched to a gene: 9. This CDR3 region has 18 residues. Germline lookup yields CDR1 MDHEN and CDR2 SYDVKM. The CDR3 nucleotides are TGTGCCAGCAGTTTACTTACAGGGGGCGCCTCCAACACCGGGGAGCTGTTTTTT. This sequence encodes CASSLLTGGASNTGELFF. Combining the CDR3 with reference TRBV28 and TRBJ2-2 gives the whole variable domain DVKVTQSSRYLVKRTGEKVFLECVQDMDHENMFWYRQDPGLGLRLIYFSYDVKMKEKGDIPEGYSVSREKKERFSLILESASTNQTSMYLCASSLLTGGASNTGELFFGEGSRLTVL.

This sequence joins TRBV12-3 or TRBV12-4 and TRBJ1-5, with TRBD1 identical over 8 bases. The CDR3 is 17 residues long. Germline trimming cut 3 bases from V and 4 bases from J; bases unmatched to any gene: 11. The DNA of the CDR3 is TGTGCCAGCAGTTTTCGAGATCGGGACAGGTCGAATCAGCCCCAGCATTTT. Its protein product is CASSFRDRDRSNQPQHF.

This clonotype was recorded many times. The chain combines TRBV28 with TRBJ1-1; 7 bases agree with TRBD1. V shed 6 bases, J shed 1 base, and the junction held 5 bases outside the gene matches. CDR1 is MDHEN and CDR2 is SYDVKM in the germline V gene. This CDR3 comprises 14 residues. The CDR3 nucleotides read TGTGCCAGCAGAAGACAGGGCCCGAACACTGAAGCTTTCTTT. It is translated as CASRRQGPNTEAFF.